Sequencing of this TCR beta chain was carried out in a study of chemoradiotherapy in HPV16-positive cancers. General study results and limits: Candidate HPV-specific clones and E7-related TCR motifs grew in tumor during treatment. HPV-responsive T-cell expansion during chemoradiotherapy was linked to improved recurrence-free survival in HPV16-positive patients. The functional HPV-specific definition rests on just a couple of HPV16-positive patients.

The V gene's germline CDR1 is WSHSY and CDR2 SAAADI. This CDR3 comprises 15 residues. With 5 bases removed from V and 5 bases from J, the gap between germline ends came to 16 bases. Samples were taken several times over chemoradiotherapy. Concerning this clone: The antigen remains undetermined.

Assay used: immunoSEQ multiplex PCR; TCRdb lists only in-frame clones, some missing. The sample yields 11,000 or so clones, more than 75% seen once. This receptor was identified in a human donor with HPV-associated anogenital cancer. The genes are TRBV10-2 and TRBJ2-1, with a weak D call TRBD1 (6 bases). The specimen was collected from a patient who underwent chemoradiotherapy. As DNA, the CDR3 is TGCGCCAGCAGTCGCAAACCTCGGACAGACAATGAGCAGTTCTTC. Translation gives CASSRKPRTDNEQFF.